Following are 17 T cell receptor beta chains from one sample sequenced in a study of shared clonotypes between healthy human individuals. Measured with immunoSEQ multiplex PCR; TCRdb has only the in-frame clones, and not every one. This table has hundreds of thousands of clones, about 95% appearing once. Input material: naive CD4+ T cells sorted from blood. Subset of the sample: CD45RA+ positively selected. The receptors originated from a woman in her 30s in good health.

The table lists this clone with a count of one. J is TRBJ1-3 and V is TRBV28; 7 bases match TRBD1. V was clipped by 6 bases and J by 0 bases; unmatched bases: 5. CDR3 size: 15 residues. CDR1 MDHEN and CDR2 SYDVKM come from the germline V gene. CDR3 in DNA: TGTGCCAGCAGATCAGGGGGTCTCTCTGGAAACACCATATATTTT. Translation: CASRSGGLSGNTIYF.

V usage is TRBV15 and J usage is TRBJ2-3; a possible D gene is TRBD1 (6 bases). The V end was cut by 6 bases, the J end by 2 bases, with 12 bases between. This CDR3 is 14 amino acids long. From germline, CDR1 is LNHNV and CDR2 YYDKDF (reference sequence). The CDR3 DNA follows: TGTGCCACCAGGACGACAGGAAACACAGATACGCAGTATTTT. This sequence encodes CATRTTGNTDTQYF.

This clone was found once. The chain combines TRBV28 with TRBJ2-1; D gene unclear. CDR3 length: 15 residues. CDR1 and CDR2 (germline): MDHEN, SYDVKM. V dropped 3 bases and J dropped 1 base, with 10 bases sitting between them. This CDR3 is CASSFWRPSYNEQFF. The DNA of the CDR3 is TGTGCCAGCAGTTTTTGGCGCCCTTCCTACAATGAGCAGTTCTTC.

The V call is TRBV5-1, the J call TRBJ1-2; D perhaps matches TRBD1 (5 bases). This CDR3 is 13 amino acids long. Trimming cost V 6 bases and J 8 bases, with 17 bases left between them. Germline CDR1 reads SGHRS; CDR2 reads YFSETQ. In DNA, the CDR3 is TGCGCCAGCACCTGGGGGATCTCTGGCGGCTACACCTTC. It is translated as CASTWGISGGYTF.

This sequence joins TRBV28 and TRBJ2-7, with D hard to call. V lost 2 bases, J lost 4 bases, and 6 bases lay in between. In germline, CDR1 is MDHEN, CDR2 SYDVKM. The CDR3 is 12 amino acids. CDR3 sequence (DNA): TGTGCCAGCAGTTTAGCCAAGTACGAGCAGTACTTC. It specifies CASSLAKYEQYF. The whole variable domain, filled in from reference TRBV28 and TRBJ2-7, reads DVKVTQSSRYLVKRTGEKVFLECVQDMDHENMFWYRQDPGLGLRLIYFSYDVKMKEKGDIPEGYSVSREKKERFSLILESASTNQTSMYLCASSLAKYEQYFGPGTRLTVT.

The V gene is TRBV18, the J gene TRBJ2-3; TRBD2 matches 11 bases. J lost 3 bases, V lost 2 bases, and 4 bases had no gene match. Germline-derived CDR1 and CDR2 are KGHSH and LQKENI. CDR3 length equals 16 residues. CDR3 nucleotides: TGTGCCAGCTCACCATTGCTAGCGGGAGGTACAGATACGCAGTATTTT. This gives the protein CASSPLLAGGTDTQYF.

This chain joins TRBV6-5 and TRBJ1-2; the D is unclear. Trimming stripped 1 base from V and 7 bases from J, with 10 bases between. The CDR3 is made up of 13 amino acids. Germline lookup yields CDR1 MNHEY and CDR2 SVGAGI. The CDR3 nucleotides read TGTGCCAGCAGTTACTTTGCAGAATCTGGCTACACCTTC. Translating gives CASSYFAESGYTF.

The CDR3 DNA sequence: TGTGCCAGCAGTCGGACAGCGGAGAGGGAGCAGTACTTC. Translating it yields CASSRTAEREQYF. The chain uses TRBV6-5 and TRBJ2-7; possible D gene TRBD1, 6 bases. This CDR3 is 13 amino acids long. The germline gives CDR1 MNHEY, CDR2 SVGAGI. Trimming removed 5 bases from V and 7 bases from J, with 15 bases in between.

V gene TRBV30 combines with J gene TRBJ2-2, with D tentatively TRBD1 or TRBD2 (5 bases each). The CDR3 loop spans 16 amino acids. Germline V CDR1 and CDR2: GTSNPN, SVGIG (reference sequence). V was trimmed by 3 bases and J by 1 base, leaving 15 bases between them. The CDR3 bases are TGTGCCTGGAGAAACTACGGGGCCAAGAACACCGGGGAGCTGTTTTTT. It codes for CAWRNYGAKNTGELFF.

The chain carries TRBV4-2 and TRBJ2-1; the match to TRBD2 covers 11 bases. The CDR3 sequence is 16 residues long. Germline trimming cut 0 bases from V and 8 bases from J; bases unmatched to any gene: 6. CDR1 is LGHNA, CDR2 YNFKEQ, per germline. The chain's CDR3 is CASSQDIAGGPYEQFF. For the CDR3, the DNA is TGTGCCAGCAGCCAAGACATAGCGGGAGGGCCTTATGAGCAGTTCTTC.

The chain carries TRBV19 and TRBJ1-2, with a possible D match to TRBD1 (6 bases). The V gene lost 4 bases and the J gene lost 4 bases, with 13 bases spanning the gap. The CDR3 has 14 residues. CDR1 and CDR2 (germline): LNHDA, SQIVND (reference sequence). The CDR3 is CASSNQSGVYGYTF. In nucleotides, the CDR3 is TGTGCCAGTAGTAACCAATCAGGGGTCTATGGCTACACCTTC.

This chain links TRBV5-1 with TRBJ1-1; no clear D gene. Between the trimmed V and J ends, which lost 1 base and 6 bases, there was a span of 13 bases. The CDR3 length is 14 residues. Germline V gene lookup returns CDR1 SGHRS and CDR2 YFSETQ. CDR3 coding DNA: TGCGCCAGCAGCTTGTGGGAGGGTGCCTCTGAAGCTTTCTTT. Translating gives CASSLWEGASEAFF.

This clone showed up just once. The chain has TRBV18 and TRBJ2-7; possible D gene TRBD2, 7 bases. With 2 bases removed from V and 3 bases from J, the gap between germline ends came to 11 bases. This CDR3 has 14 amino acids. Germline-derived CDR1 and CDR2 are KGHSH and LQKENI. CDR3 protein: CASSPGGDNYEQYF. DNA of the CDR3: TGTGCCAGCTCACCAGGGGGGGACAACTACGAGCAGTACTTC. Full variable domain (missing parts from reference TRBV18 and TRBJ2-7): NAGVMQNPRHLVRRRGQEARLRCSPMKGHSHVYWYRQLPEEGLKFMVYLQKENIIDESGMPKERFSAEFPKEGPSILRIQQVVRGDSAAYFCASSPGGDNYEQYFGPGTRLTVT.

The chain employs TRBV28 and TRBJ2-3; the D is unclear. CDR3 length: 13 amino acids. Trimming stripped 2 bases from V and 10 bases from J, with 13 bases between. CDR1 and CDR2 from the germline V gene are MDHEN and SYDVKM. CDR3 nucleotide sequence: TGTGCCAGCAGTTTAAAGGCCCCACGGGCGCAGTATTTT. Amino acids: CASSLKAPRAQYF.

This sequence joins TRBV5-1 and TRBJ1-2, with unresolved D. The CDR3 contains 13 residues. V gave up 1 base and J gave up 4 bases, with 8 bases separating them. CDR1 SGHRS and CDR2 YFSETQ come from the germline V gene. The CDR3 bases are TGCGCCAGCAGCTTGAGCCAGCCCTATGGCTACACCTTC. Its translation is CASSLSQPYGYTF.

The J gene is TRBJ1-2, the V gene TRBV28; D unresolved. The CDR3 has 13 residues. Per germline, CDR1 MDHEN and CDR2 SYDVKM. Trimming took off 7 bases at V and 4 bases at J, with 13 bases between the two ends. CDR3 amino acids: CASTYIGLYGYTF. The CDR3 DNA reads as TGTGCCAGCACCTACATCGGGCTCTATGGCTACACCTTC.

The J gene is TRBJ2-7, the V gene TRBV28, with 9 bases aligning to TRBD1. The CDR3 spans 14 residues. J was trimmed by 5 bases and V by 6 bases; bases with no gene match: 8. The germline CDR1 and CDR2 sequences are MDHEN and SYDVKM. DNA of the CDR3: TGTGCCAGCAGCCCCGGAGACAGGGGGAACGAGCAGTACTTC. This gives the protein CASSPGDRGNEQYF.